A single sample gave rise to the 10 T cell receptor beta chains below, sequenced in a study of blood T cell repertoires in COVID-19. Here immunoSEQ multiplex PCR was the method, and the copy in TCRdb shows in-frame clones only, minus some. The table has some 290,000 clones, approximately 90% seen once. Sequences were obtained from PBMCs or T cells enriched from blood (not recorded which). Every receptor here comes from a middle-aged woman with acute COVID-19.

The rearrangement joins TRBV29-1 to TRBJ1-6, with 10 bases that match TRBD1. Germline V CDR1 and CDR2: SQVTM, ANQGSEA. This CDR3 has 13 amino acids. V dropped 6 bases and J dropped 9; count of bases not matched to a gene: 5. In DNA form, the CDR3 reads TGCAGCGTGGGACAGGGGCAAGGTTCACCCCTCCACTTT. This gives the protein CSVGQGQGSPLHF.

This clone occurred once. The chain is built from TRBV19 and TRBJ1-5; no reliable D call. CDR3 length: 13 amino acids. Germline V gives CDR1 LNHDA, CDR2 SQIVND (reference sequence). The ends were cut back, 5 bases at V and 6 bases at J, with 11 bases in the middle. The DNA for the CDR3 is TGTGCCAGTAGTTACAGTCGGCTTCAGCCCCAGCATTTT. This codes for CASSYSRLQPQHF.

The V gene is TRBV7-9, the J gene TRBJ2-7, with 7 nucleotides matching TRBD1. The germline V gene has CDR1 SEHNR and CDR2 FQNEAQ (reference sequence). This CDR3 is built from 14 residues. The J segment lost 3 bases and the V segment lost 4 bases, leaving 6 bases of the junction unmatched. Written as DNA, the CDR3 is TGTGCCAGCAGCTCCCGGGACAGCGGCTACGAGCAGTACTTC. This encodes CASSSRDSGYEQYF. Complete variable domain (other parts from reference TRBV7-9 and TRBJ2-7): DTGVSQNPRHKITKRGQNVTFRCDPISEHNRLYWYRQTLGQGPEFLTYFQNEAQLEKSRLLSDRFSAERPKGSFSTLEIQRTEQGDSAMYLCASSSRDSGYEQYFGPGTRLTVT.

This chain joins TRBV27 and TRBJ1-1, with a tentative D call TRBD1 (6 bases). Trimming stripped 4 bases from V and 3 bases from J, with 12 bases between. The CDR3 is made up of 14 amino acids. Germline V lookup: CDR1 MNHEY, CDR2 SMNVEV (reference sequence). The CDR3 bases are TGTGCCAGCAGTTCACAGGGTGGTCACACTGAAGCTTTCTTT. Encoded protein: CASSSQGGHTEAFF.

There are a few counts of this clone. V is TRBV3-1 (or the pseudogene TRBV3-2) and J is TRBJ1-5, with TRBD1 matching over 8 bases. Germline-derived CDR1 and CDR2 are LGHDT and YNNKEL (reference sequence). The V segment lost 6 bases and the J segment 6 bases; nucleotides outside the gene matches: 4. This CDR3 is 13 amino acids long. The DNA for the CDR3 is TGTGCCAGCAGTCCGACAGGGGTTCAGCCCCAGCATTTT. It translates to CASSPTGVQPQHF.

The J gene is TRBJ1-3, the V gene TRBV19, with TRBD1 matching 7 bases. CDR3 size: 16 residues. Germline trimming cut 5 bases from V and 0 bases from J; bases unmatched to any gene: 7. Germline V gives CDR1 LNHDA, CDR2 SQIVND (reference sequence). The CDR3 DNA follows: TGTGCCAGTAGTCTCTACAGGGGCTACTCTGGAAACACCATATATTTT. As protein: CASSLYRGYSGNTIYF.

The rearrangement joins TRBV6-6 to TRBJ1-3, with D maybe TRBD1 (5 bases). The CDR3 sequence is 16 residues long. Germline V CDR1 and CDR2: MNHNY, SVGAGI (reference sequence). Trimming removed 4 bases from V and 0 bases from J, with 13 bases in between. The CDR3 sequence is CASSSFGGGSGNTIYF. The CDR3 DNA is TGTGCCAGCAGTTCCTTCGGGGGAGGCTCTGGAAACACCATATATTTT.

The chain's CDR3 is CAIRIQGADTQYF. The DNA for the CDR3 is TGTGCCATCAGAATACAGGGGGCAGATACGCAGTATTTT. The V and J genes are TRBV10-3 and TRBJ2-3; TRBD1 matches at 8 bases. Germline assignment: CDR1 ENHRY and CDR2 SYGVKD. The CDR3 has 13 residues. V shed 6 bases, J shed 4 bases, and the junction held 3 bases outside the gene matches.

CDR3 loop: CASSIKGASSQPQHF. The CDR3 coding sequence is TGTGCCAGTAGTATAAAGGGGGCATCTAGTCAGCCCCAGCATTTT. V is TRBV19 and J is TRBJ1-5, with 7 bases that match TRBD1. Germline V gene sequence: CDR1 LNHDA, CDR2 SQIVND (reference sequence). The CDR3 loop spans 15 amino acids. J lost 6 bases, V lost 2 bases, and 7 bases had no gene match.

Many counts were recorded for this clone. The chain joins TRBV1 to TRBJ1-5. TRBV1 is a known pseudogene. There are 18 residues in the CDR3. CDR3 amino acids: CTSSQDVMGGSPGQPQHF. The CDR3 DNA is TGCACCAGCAGCCAAGATGTTATGGGGGGGTCCCCCGGTCAGCCCCAGCATTTT.